The 7 T cell receptor beta chains below all came from one sample that was sequenced in a study of shared T cell receptors in the human thymus. Generated by immunoSEQ multiplex PCR, the TCRdb table keeps only in-frame clones and is missing some. The repertoire holds 720,000 or so clones, with approximately 85% as singletons. The sample was also reused in another study, on human thymus T cells.

The sample consisted of thymocytes. These receptors all stem from a girl under three years old with a congenital heart defect.

The chain combines TRBV9 with TRBJ1-2; D is unclear. Trimming removed 1 base from V and 2 bases from J, with 9 bases in between. Germline values: CDR1 SGDLS, CDR2 YYNGEE. This CDR3 contains 14 residues. The CDR3 loop is CASSVNKRNYGYTF. In nucleotides, the CDR3 is TGTGCCAGCAGCGTAAATAAGAGGAACTATGGCTACACCTTC.

V gene TRBV7-3 combines with J gene TRBJ2-5; D uncertain. This CDR3 is 13 amino acids long. CDR1 SGHTA and CDR2 FQGTGA come from the germline V gene. Trimming left V 5 bases short and J 5 bases short, with 12 bases between. The CDR3 DNA reads as TGTGCCAGCAGCCCCCAACTCAACGAGACCCAGTACTTC. Residues: CASSPQLNETQYF.

This chain uses TRBV6-4 with TRBJ1-2; 8 bases agree with TRBD1. V shed 0 bases and J 7 bases; nucleotides not matched to a gene: 10. This CDR3 contains 16 residues. Germline V gene data show CDR1 as MRHNA and CDR2 as SNTAGT. CDR3 in DNA: TGTGCCAGCAGTGACTCCCGCAGGGGGCGAATAAGTGGCTACACCTTC. Residues: CASSDSRRGRISGYTF.

The gene calls are TRBV15 and TRBJ1-3, with D perhaps TRBD1 (5 bases). Trimming removed 7 bases from V and 0 bases from J, with 7 bases in between. CDR3 length: 13 amino acids. Germline V gene lookup returns CDR1 LNHNV and CDR2 YYDKDF (reference sequence). CDR3 sequence: CATNQGSGNTIYF. The CDR3 DNA reads as TGTGCCACCAACCAGGGCTCTGGAAACACCATATATTTT.

This clone was detected a few times. The chain links TRBV7-9 to TRBJ1-1; D gene ambiguous. This CDR3 has 16 amino acids. V shed 7 bases and J shed 0 bases, with 18 bases lying between them. Germline CDR1 SEHNR, CDR2 FQNEAQ (reference sequence). CDR3 in amino acids: CASISGDFLMNTEAFF. The CDR3 DNA is TGTGCCAGCATCTCGGGTGATTTCCTCATGAACACTGAAGCTTTCTTT.

This clone has only one observation. The chain joins TRBV4-1 to TRBJ1-5; TRBD1 matches at 8 bases. The CDR3 has 14 residues. Per germline, CDR1 MGHRA and CDR2 YSYEKL. The J segment lost 6 bases and the V segment lost 3 bases, leaving 4 bases of the junction unmatched. For the CDR3, the DNA is TGCGCCAGCAGCCACTACAGGGGGACTCAGCCCCAGCATTTT. Its protein product is CASSHYRGTQPQHF.

V usage is TRBV29-1 and J usage is TRBJ1-1; D gene ambiguous. There are 10 residues in the CDR3. Germline assignment: CDR1 SQVTM and CDR2 ANQGSEA. Trimming removed 6 bases at V and 5 bases at J, with 7 bases between. The CDR3 DNA follows: TGCAGCGTCGGGAGGACTGAAGCTTTCTTT. This encodes CSVGRTEAFF.